This entry lists 3 T cell receptor beta chains sequenced from one sample in a study of cytomegalovirus exposure and HLA in healthy donors (dated by TCRdb to 2017 to 2019). The library came from the immunoSEQ multiplex PCR assay. For the multiplex PCR, a mixture combining 60 forward primers for TCR Vbeta segments and 13 reverse primers for TCR Jbeta segments was used. TCRdb took this table from immuneACCESS and kept in-frame rearrangements with V and J called. Such tables lack part of the clones; where checked against another copy, unresolved V genes explain under half of the gap, and the rest is unexplained. Within this sample are tens of thousands of clones, with approximately 91% of them counted one time only. 2.7% of the sample is held by the ten biggest clonotypes. Sequenced: PBMCs. These receptors originate from a woman under 30 in good health and CMV-seronegative.

The chain couples TRBV5-1 to TRBJ2-1, with 11 bases lining up with TRBD2. V was clipped by 4 bases and J by 3 bases; unmatched bases: 9. The CDR3 contains 17 residues. Germline V gene sequence: CDR1 SGHRS, CDR2 YFSETQ. The CDR3 nucleotides read TGCGCCAGCAGCCTAACCCCTAGCGGGAGGAACTACAATGAGCAGTTCTTC. Translated, it gives CASSLTPSGRNYNEQFF. The complete variable domain, with remaining parts taken from reference TRBV5-1 and TRBJ2-1, reads KAGVTQTPRYLIKTRGQQVTLSCSPISGHRSVSWYQQTPGQGLQFLFEYFSETQRNKGNFPGRFSGRQFSNSRSEMNVSTLELGDSALYLCASSLTPSGRNYNEQFFGPGTRLTVL.

The CDR3 DNA reads as TGTGCCAGTGGACTCGTGCGTCAGCCCCAGCATTTT. This translates into CASGLVRQPQHF. The chain uses TRBV19 and TRBJ1-5; D unclear. Germline CDR1 and CDR2: LNHDA and SQIVND (reference sequence). Between the trimmed V and J ends, which lost 8 bases and 6 bases, there was a span of 11 bases. This CDR3 is built from 12 residues. Full variable domain (outside the CDR3, taken from reference TRBV19 and TRBJ1-5): DGGITQSPKYLFRKEGQNVTLSCEQNLNHDAMYWYRQDPGQGLRLIYYSQIVNDFQKGDIAEGYSVSREKKESFPLTVTSAQKNPTAFYLCASGLVRQPQHFGDGTRLSIL.

This chain links TRBV7-2 with TRBJ2-3; unclear D gene. Trimming pared 5 bases from V and 6 bases from J, leaving 12 bases between. Germline CDR1 SGHTA, CDR2 FQGNSA. This CDR3 spans 13 amino acids. Here the CDR3 DNA reads TGTGCCAGCAGCCCTCGAGGCAGTGATACGCAGTATTTT. Translated: CASSPRGSDTQYF.